This T cell receptor beta chain was retrieved from a study of sequential checkpoint blockade in melanoma (dated by TCRdb to between 2019 and 2020). About the full investigation: In a 1:1 randomization, patients received either first-line nivolumab then ipilimumab (arm A) or ipilimumab then nivolumab (arm B). Maintenance nivolumab was given following each of the two trial sequences. DNA from roughly 92 pretreatment melanoma tumor samples was subjected to TCRbeta immunosequencing. Matched tumor biopsies were taken from 20 or so patients before treatment and at week 13, after single-agent nivolumab (arm A) or ipilimumab (arm B). Around three quarters of the matched pre- and post-treatment tumor biopsy pairs came from the same lesion. Here is what the overall study found, with its caveats: Patients with increases in tumor T-cell fraction and clonality by week 13 were approximately 30 times more likely to achieve clinical benefit. Among patients in arm A, the nivolumab-first arm, pretreatment tumor TIL clonality was associated with response (P = .04). Tumor T-cell fraction and clonality correlated with PD-L1 staining and CD8+ T-cell counts but not with mutational load. Within-arm analyses of tumor T-cell fraction were limited by small sample sizes and reduced statistical power. Larger, independent patient cohorts are needed to validate the response-prediction model that combines TCR metrics and mutation burden.

This clone turned up a few times. No antigen is known for it. No much larger clone is present one base from it, and per-base qualities are unavailable. TCRbeta CDR3 regions were immunosequenced from genomic DNA with the immunoSEQ Assay. Before high-throughput sequencing, genomic DNA was amplified using bias-controlled multiplex PCR. The study's processing was this. To quantify the absolute abundance of each unique TCRbeta CDR3 region, the sequences were collapsed and filtered. Clonality was defined as 1 minus Pielou's evenness and was calculated using productive rearrangements only. Tumor T-cell fraction was calculated by normalizing TCRbeta template counts to the amount of usable DNA, which was estimated from several housekeeping genes. A previously published method was used to identify clones whose frequencies were significantly greater in on-treatment samples than in baseline samples. TCRdb re-hosts the immuneACCESS table, in-frame sequences only. Its copies lack some clones; in the studies checked, an unresolved V gene accounts for under half of them, and the cause for the rest is not known. The V and J calls and clone size were taken over from that table, and D and trimming were inferred from the DNA. In all, the sample holds some 5,100 clones, and around 21% of those were seen once. Around 18% of the sample belongs to the ten largest clones.

The treatment or condition label corresponds to: randomized to nivolumab then ipilimumab (arm A) or the reverse (arm B). No trial patient had received prior DNA-damaging chemotherapy. Samples came from patients with melanoma in CheckMate 064, a randomized, open-label phase II trial of sequential checkpoint blockade. Genomic DNA from formalin-fixed paraffin-embedded (FFPE) tissue samples was used for tumor TCR sequencing. Sequenced material: tumor tissue (inferred from file names), taken from a patient given nivolumab and ipilimumab in sequence. This clonotype was sampled from a human donor with melanoma.

The nucleotide sequence is given as TGTGCCAGCAGTTTAAGGGGGCCCTTGAGTGGCTACACCTTC. Its translation is CASSLRGPLSGYTF. The chain is made from TRBV28 and TRBJ1-2, with 7 bases aligning to TRBD1. The germline V and J ends show losses of 2 bases and 7 bases respectively, and no gene match explains 7 bases of the junction. Including cysteine and phenylalanine, the CDR3 has 14 amino acids. Just the 42-base CDR3 DNA is kept, in frame starting at base 1. The germline V gene sets CDR1 to MDHEN and CDR2 to SYDVKM.